This T cell receptor (beta chain) was obtained from a study of cytomegalovirus exposure and HLA in healthy donors. Overall study: Counted in an early data release were about 86 million unique TCRs from HLA-typed donors. General observations from the study: A few chains tied to CMV proved CMV antigen-specific in vitro.

Concerning this clone: Its antigen is currently unknown.

13 Jbeta primers and 60 Vbeta primers were used for the PCR. Data came from immunoSEQ multiplex PCR; TCRdb stores just in-frame clones and leaves some out. The table shows about 160,000 clones, with over 75% occurring only once. The CDR3 runs to 14 residues. Looked up from germline, CDR1 is LGHNA and CDR2 is YSLEER. Trimming removed 4 bases at V and 1 base at J, with 10 bases between. The V and J genes are TRBV4-3 and TRBJ1-1; weak D call: TRBD1 (5 bases). The TCR originated in a woman in her 50s in good health and CMV-seropositive. The specimen sequenced was PBMCs. The CDR3 sequence: CASSPGQTNTEAFF. As DNA, the CDR3 is TGCGCCAGCAGCCCAGGACAAACGAACACTGAAGCTTTCTTT.